The 13 T cell receptor beta chains below come from one sample, sequenced in a study of blood T cell repertoires in COVID-19. Assay used: immunoSEQ multiplex PCR; TCRdb lists only in-frame clones, some missing. The sample lists some 280,000 clones, about 91% seen once, with about 12% in the top ten. Specimen: peripheral blood. These receptors were collected from an older woman with acute or convalescent COVID-19.

V is TRBV3-1 (or the pseudogene TRBV3-2) and J is TRBJ1-1, with 10 bases aligning to TRBD1. V lost 4 bases to trimming and J lost 6 bases; unmatched junction nucleotides: 2. Germline CDR1 LGHDT, CDR2 YNNKEL (reference sequence). This CDR3 is built from 13 residues. The CDR3 DNA reads as TGTGCCAGCAGCCGACAGGGGGCCCCTGAAGCTTTCTTT. Translated: CASSRQGAPEAFF.

This clone was seen only once. This rearrangement joins TRBV6-5 to TRBJ1-1, with 8 bases matching TRBD1. The CDR3 has 15 residues. Losses at the gene ends were 4 bases for V and 2 bases for J; bases not matched to a gene: 6. CDR1 MNHEY and CDR2 SVGAGI come from the germline V gene. This CDR3 is CASSSDRADNTEAFF. CDR3 bases: TGTGCCAGCAGTTCGGACAGGGCGGATAACACTGAAGCTTTCTTT.

The chain carries TRBV19 and TRBJ1-5; TRBD1 matches at 10 bases. Losses at the gene ends were 5 bases for V and 7 bases for J; bases not matched to a gene: 8. This CDR3 region has 15 residues. Per germline, CDR1 LNHDA and CDR2 SQIVND (reference sequence). This CDR3 is CASSLTGGAGQPQHF. The CDR3 DNA follows: TGTGCCAGTAGTTTGACAGGGGGCGCGGGGCAGCCCCAGCATTTT.

The rearrangement links TRBV10-3 to TRBJ2-3, with 10 bases identical to TRBD2. The germline V gene has CDR1 ENHRY and CDR2 SYGVKD. CDR3 length: 17 residues. The ends lost 6 bases at V and 2 bases at J; junction bases unmatched: 11. The CDR3 protein is CAISGTSVGGFTDTQYF. Written as DNA, the CDR3 is TGTGCCATCAGCGGGACTAGCGTGGGGGGTTTCACAGATACGCAGTATTTT.

This chain uses TRBV28 with TRBJ2-7; D possibly corresponds to TRBD1 (6 bases). Per germline, CDR1 MDHEN and CDR2 SYDVKM. This CDR3 is built from 14 residues. Deletions cut 3 bases from V and 2 bases from J, with 11 bases between. Written as DNA, the CDR3 is TGTGCCAGCAGTTTCTTTAGGGACACCTACGAGCAGTACTTC. Amino acid sequence: CASSFFRDTYEQYF.

This chain links TRBV19 with TRBJ2-7; D possibly corresponds to TRBD1 (5 bases). The CDR3 loop spans 12 amino acids. Germline CDR1 is LNHDA and CDR2 is SQIVND (reference sequence). Trimming removed 4 bases from V and 3 bases from J, with 7 bases in between. This CDR3 is CASSNTGYEQYF. The CDR3, as DNA: TGTGCCAGTAGTAATACAGGCTACGAGCAGTACTTC.

Comments on this clone: Because the CDR3 is missing its conserved closing phenylalanine or tryptophan, this is likely a read error. Because the CDR3's place on the DNA is in doubt, the DNA is left out and the CDR3 is given as listed by TCRdb. J is TRBJ1-1 and V is TRBV29-1; the D segment call TRBD1 is taken from the table without a DNA check. Germline values: CDR1 SQVTM, CDR2 ANQGSEA. Counting both end residues, the CDR3 totals 8 amino acids. CDR3: CSAPTGSG.

This clone was picked up a small number of times. The chain has TRBV6-5 and TRBJ1-5; TRBD1 matches 8 bases. The V and J ends lost 6 bases and 9 bases, in that order; junction bases with no gene match: 13. The CDR3 runs 15 residues. The germline CDR1 and CDR2 sequences are MNHEY and SVGAGI. DNA of the CDR3: TGTGCCAGCAGGGATACAGGGGGGGACTTGATGCCCCAGCATTTT. Translating gives CASRDTGGDLMPQHF.

The chain links TRBV28 to TRBJ2-3, with 9 bases identical to TRBD1. The CDR3 loop spans 16 amino acids. V dropped 5 bases and J dropped 2; count of bases not matched to a gene: 8. Per the germline V gene, CDR1 is MDHEN and CDR2 is SYDVKM. Written as DNA, the CDR3 is TGTGCCAGCAGTCTCGTTCGGGACAGGGACACAGATACGCAGTATTTT. Amino acids: CASSLVRDRDTDTQYF.

The V call is TRBV7-2, the J call TRBJ2-7, with D unclear. The CDR3 runs 15 residues. Germline V gene lookup returns CDR1 SGHTA and CDR2 FQGNSA. Deletions cut 5 bases from V and 0 bases from J, with 14 bases between. The CDR3 DNA sequence: TGTGCCAGCAGCCCCATGCGGTCGAGCTCCTACGAGCAGTACTTC. Protein sequence: CASSPMRSSSYEQYF.

This clone appeared a single time. The rearrangement links TRBV9 to TRBJ1-2; D might be TRBD1 (5 bases). Germline CDR1 and CDR2: SGDLS and YYNGEE. V was cut by 0 bases and J by 8 bases, with 11 bases left in between. The CDR3 is 13 residues long. The DNA of the CDR3 is TGTGCCAGCAGCGTAGAAATGGGGCGAGGCTACACCTTC. The encoded protein is CASSVEMGRGYTF.

The chain has TRBV7-9 and TRBJ2-7; a weak D match, TRBD2 (5 bases). Trimming shortened V by 6 bases and J by 7 bases, and 16 bases separated the two germline ends. The CDR3 totals 13 residues. Germline V gene lookup returns CDR1 SEHNR and CDR2 FQNEAQ (reference sequence). The CDR3 reads CASRPLNPGEQYF. In nucleotides, the CDR3 is TGTGCCAGCAGACCTTTAAACCCGGGGGAGCAGTACTTC.

J is TRBJ1-5 and V is TRBV19; D unresolved. This CDR3 contains 14 residues. The germline V gene has CDR1 LNHDA and CDR2 SQIVND (reference sequence). Trimming cost V 7 bases and J 5 bases, with 15 bases left between them. The CDR3 DNA follows: TGTGCCAGTATAGGCGGGCAGGTACATCAGCCCCAGCATTTT. Its protein product is CASIGGQVHQPQHF.